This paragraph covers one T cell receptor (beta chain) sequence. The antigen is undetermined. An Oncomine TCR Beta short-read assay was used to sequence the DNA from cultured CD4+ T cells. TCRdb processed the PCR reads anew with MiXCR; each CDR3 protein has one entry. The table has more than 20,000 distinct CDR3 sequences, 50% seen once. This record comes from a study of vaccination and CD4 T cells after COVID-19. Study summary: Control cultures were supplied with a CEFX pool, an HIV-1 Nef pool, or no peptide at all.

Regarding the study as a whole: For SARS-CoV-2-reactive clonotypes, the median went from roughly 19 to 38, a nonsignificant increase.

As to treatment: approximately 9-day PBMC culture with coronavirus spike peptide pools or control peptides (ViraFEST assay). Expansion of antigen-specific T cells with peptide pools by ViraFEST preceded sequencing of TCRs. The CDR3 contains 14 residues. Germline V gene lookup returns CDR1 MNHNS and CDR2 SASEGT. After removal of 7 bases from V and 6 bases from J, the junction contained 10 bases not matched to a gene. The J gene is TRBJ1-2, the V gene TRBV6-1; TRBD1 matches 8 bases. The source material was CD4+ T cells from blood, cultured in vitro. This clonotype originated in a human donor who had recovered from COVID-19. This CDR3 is CASTRPGGLDGYTF. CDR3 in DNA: TGTGCCAGCACCCGCCCAGGGGGCCTTGATGGCTACACCTTC.